Sequencing of this TCR beta chain was carried out in a study of T-cell reconstitution after alpha-beta-depleted transplantation in children. From germline, CDR1 is SQVTM and CDR2 ANQGSEA. V lost 6 bases, J lost 5 bases, and 14 bases lay in between. The CDR3 runs to 12 residues. The library targeted TCRbeta and was prepared with unique molecular identifiers. TCRdb independently ran MiXCR on the PCR reads; one entry per CDR3 protein. The profile shows around 500,000 distinct CDR3 sequences, around 12% of them singletons. This clonotype was seen only a few times. The V and J genes are TRBV29-1 and TRBJ2-7, with D perhaps assigned TRBD1 or TRBD2 (5 bases each). Sequenced material: PBMCs from the stem cell graft donor, taken from the stem cell graft. This TCR came from a human donor who donated a stem cell graft to a child with combined immunodeficiency. CDR3 bases: TGCAGCGTCCAAGAGGGGCGGCACGAGCAGTACTTC. Translation gives CSVQEGRHEQYF.